This is a list of T cell receptor beta chains from one sample in a study of OX40 agonist ivuxolimab in advanced cancers. Generated by immunoSEQ multiplex PCR, the TCRdb table keeps only in-frame clones and is missing some. The repertoire has 65,000 to 90,000 clones, about 90% of them found once; the top ten carry 6.5% to 8.5%. The source material was CD4+ or CD8+ T cells sorted from blood, sampled in a trial of the OX40 agonist ivuxolimab. Source of these receptors: an adult with an advanced solid tumor such as melanoma, head and neck, liver or kidney cancer. The CDR3 runs from the conserved cysteine through the conserved F or W. The order of the fields is clone size, D gene, J gene, V gene, CDR3 protein, CDR3 DNA. The D gene is left open where the match is weak. Size tells how often a clone was seen (once, few, many) or the class of an expanded clone, and some rows leave it out.

- - TRBJ1-6 TRBV28 CASRTQSSYNSPLHF TGTGCCAGCAGAACACAAAGCTCCTATAATTCACCCCTCCACTTT
- - TRBJ2-7 TRBV5-6 CASSYTLSYEQYF TGTGCCAGCAGCTATACTCTCTCCTACGAGCAGTACTTC
- TRBD2 TRBJ2-1 TRBV6-5 CASSYAQRDYNEQFF TGTGCCAGCAGTTACGCCCAGCGGGACTACAATGAGCAGTTCTTC
- - TRBJ2-4 TRBV5-1 CASSLNSGHGIQYF TGCGCCAGCAGCTTGAACTCCGGGCACGGAATTCAGTACTTC
- - TRBJ1-2 TRBV27 CASRSLGAYGYTF TGTGCCAGCAGATCCTTAGGGGCCTATGGCTACACCTTC
once TRBD2 TRBJ2-3 TRBV11-2 CASSFFGGAVTDTQYF TGTGCCAGCAGCTTTTTCGGGGGGGCGGTCACAGATACGCAGTATTTT
once - TRBJ2-7 TRBV6-5 CASSYSIGGYEQYF TGTGCCAGCAGTTACTCCATTGGGGGCTACGAGCAGTACTTC
- - TRBJ1-1 TRBV27 CASSLVPDGWAAFF TGTGCCAGCAGTTTAGTCCCAGATGGGTGGGCAGCTTTCTTT
- TRBD1 TRBJ1-5 TRBV28 CASSFTGGDNQPQHF TGTGCCAGCAGTTTTACAGGGGGCGATAATCAGCCCCAGCATTTT
- - TRBJ2-3 TRBV2 CASSGIADTSTDTQYF TGTGCCAGCAGTGGGATAGCTGATACTAGCACAGATACGCAGTATTTT
- - TRBJ2-1 TRBV9 CASSALGVYNEQFF TGTGCCAGCAGCGCCCTAGGGGTCTACAATGAGCAGTTCTTC
- - TRBJ2-7 TRBV6-5 CASSYLDIYEQYF TGTGCCAGCAGTTACCTTGACATTTACGAGCAGTACTTC
- TRBD2 TRBJ2-1 TRBV15 CATSSFAQGLAGGLYNEQFF TGTGCCACCAGCAGCTTCGCCCAGGGACTAGCGGGAGGGTTGTACAATGAGCAGTTCTTC
- TRBD1 TRBJ1-2 TRBV19 CASSIEGQGTYGYTF TGTGCCAGTAGTATAGAGGGACAGGGGACCTATGGCTACACCTTC
- - TRBJ1-5 TRBV7-3 CASSLHHRKQGERNQPQHF TGTGCCAGCAGCTTACACCACCGCAAACAGGGAGAGAGGAATCAGCCCCAGCATTTT
- - TRBJ1-2 TRBV30 CAWSETGFGYTF TGTGCCTGGAGTGAAACAGGGTTCGGCTACACCTTC
- - TRBJ2-1 TRBV27 CASSLGGRGDNEQFF TGTGCCAGCAGTTTGGGTGGGAGAGGAGACAATGAGCAGTTCTTC
- - TRBJ2-2 TRBV28 CASSLGQVTGELFF TGTGCCAGCAGTTTGGGGCAGGTCACCGGGGAGCTGTTTTTT
- - TRBJ1-5 TRBV30 CAWSDGSNQPQHF TGTGCCTGGAGCGACGGGAGCAATCAGCCCCAGCATTTT
- TRBD2 TRBJ2-1 TRBV30 CAWMWTSDYNEQFF TGTGCCTGGATGTGGACTAGCGACTACAATGAGCAGTTCTTC
- TRBD2 TRBJ2-1 TRBV9 CASESSGGYNEQFF TGTGCCAGCGAGTCTAGCGGGGGCTACAATGAGCAGTTCTTC
- - TRBJ2-3 TRBV28 CASSFGGSTDTQYF TGTGCCAGCAGTTTTGGAGGTAGCACAGATACGCAGTATTTT
- - TRBJ1-5 TRBV19 CASSSANNQPQHF TGTGCCAGTAGTTCAGCAAACAATCAGCCCCAGCATTTT
- - TRBJ2-3 TRBV4-2 CASSQTTGSPYF TGTGCCAGCAGCCAGACTACCGGCTCTCCGTATTTT
- TRBD2 TRBJ2-1 TRBV29-1 CSVEFGLVDEQFF TGCAGCGTTGAATTCGGACTAGTGGATGAGCAGTTCTTC
- - TRBJ2-2 TRBV28 CASRSSRVTETGELFF TGTGCCAGCAGATCTTCGCGGGTAACGGAAACCGGGGAGCTGTTTTTT
- - TRBJ2-3 TRBV30 CAWSVRGALVVTQYF TGTGCCTGGAGTGTACGGGGGGCCCTGGTTGTTACGCAGTATTTT
- - TRBJ1-5 TRBV28 CASSPLTDNQPQHF TGTGCCAGCAGTCCCCTGACAGACAATCAGCCCCAGCATTTT
- - TRBJ2-5 TRBV13 CASSLRRPQETQYF TGTGCCAGCAGCTTACGGCGCCCCCAAGAGACCCAGTACTTC
- TRBD2 TRBJ2-3 TRBV19 CASSIWAGDYTDTQYF TGTGCCAGTAGTATCTGGGCGGGGGACTACACAGATACGCAGTATTTT
- - TRBJ1-4 TRBV19 CASSDQGGKLFF TGTGCCAGTAGCGACCAGGGCGGGAAACTGTTTTTT